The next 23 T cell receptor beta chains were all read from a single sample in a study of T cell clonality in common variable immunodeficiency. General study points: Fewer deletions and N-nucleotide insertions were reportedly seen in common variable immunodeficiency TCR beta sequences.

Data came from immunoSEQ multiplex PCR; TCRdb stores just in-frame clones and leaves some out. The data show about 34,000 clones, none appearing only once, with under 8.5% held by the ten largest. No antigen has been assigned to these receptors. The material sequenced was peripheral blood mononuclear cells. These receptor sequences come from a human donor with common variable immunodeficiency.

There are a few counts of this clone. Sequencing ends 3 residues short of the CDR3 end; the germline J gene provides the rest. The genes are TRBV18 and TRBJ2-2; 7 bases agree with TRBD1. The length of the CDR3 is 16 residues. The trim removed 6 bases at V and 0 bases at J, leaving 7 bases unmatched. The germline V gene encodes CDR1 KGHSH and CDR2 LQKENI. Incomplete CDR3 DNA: TGTGCCAGCTCCGGGACAGTCCGAGCGAACACCGGGGAG. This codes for CASSGTVRANTGE. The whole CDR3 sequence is CASSGTVRANTGELFF. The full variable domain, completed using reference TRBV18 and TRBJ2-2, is NAGVMQNPRHLVRRRGQEARLRCSPMKGHSHVYWYRQLPEEGLKFMVYLQKENIIDESGMPKERFSAEFPKEGPSILRIQQVVRGDSAAYFCASSGTVRANTGELFFGEGSRLTVL.

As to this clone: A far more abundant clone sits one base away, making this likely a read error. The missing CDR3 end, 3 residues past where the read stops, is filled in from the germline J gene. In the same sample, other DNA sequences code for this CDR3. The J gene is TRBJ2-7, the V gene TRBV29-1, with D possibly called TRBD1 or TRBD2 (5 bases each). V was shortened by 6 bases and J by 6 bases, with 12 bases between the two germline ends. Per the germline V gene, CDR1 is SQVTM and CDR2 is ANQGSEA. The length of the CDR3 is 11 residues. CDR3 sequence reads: CSVAGSGEQYF. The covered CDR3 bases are TGCAGCGTGGCAGGGAGTGGCGAG.

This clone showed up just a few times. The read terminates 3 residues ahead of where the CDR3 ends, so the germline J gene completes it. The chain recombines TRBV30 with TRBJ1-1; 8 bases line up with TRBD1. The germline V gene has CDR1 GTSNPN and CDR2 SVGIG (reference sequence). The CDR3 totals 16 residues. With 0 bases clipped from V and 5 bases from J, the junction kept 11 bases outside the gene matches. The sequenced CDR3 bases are TGTGCCTGGAGTGTACAATATCAGGGGGCGCGGACTGAA. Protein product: CAWSVQYQGARTE. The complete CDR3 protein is CAWSVQYQGARTEAFF.

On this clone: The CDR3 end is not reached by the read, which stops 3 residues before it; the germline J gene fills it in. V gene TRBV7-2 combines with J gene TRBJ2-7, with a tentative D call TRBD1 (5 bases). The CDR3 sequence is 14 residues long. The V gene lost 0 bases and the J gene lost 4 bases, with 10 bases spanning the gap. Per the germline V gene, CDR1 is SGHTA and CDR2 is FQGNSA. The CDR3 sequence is CASSLATVGYEQYF. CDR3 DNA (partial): TGTGCCAGCAGCTTAGCGACAGTAGGTTACGAG.

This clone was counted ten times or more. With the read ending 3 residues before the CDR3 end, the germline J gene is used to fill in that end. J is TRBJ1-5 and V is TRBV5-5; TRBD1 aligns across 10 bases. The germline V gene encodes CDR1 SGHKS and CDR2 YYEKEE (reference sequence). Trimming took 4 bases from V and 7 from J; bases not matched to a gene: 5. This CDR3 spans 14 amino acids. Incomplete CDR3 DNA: TGTGCCAGCAGCCCAGGGACAGGGGAGCAGCCC. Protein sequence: CASSPGTGEQP. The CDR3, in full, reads CASSPGTGEQPQHF. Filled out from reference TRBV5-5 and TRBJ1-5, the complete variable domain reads DAGVTQSPTHLIKTRGQQVTLRCSPISGHKSVSWYQQVLGQGPQFIFQYYEKEERGRGNFPDRFSARQFPNYSSELNVNALLLGDSALYLCASSPGTGEQPQHFGDGTRLSIL.

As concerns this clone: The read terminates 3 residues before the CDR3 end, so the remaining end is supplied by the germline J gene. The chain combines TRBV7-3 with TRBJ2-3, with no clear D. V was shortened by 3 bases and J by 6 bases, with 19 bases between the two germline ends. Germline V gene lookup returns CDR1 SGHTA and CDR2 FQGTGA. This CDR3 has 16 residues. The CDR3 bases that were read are TGTGCCAGCAGCTTGGCCGGGTCTACACTCGCGGATACG. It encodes CASSLAGSTLADT. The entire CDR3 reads CASSLAGSTLADTQYF.

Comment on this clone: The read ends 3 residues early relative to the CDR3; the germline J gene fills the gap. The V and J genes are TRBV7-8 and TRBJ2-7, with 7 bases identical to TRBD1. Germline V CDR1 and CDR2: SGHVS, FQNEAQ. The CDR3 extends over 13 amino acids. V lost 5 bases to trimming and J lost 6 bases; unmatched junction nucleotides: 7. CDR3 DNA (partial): TGTGCCAGCAGCCTAAACAGGGGAGTCGAG. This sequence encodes CASSLNRGVE. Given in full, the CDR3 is CASSLNRGVEQYF. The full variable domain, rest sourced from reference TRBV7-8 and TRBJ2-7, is GAGVSQSPRYKVAKRGQDVALRCDPISGHVSLFWYQQALGQGPEFLTYFQNEAQLDKSGLPSDRFFAERPEGSVSTLKIQRTQQEDSAVYLCASSLNRGVEQYFGPGTRLTVT.

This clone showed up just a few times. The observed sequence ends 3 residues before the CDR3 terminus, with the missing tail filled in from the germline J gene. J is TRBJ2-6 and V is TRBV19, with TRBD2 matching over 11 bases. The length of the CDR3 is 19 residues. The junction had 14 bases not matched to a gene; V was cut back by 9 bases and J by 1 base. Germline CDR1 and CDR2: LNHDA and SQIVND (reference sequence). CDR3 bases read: TGTGCCAGCCACGCGAGGGAACTAGCGGGAGTATCTGGGGCCAACGTC. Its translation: CASHARELAGVSGANV. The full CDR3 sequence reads CASHARELAGVSGANVLTF. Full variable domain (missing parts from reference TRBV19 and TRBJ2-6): DGGITQSPKYLFRKEGQNVTLSCEQNLNHDAMYWYRQDPGQGLRLIYYSQIVNDFQKGDIAEGYSVSREKKESFPLTVTSAQKNPTAFYLCASHARELAGVSGANVLTFGAGSRLTVL.

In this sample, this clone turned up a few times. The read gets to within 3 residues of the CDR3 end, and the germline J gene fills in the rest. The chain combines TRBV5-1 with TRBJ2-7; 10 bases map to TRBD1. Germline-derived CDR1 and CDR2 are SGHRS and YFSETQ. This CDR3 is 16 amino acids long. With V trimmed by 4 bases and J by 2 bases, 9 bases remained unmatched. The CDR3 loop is CASSHGGTGAAYEQYF. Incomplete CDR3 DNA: TGCGCCAGCAGCCACGGCGGGACAGGGGCGGCCTACGAG.

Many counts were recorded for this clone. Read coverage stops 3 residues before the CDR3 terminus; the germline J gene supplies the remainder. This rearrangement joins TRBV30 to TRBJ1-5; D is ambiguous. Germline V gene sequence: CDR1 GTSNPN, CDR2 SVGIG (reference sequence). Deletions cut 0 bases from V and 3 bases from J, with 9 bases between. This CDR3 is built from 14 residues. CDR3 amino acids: CAWSVLGYNQPQHF. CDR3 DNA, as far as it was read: TGTGCCTGGAGTGTACTAGGATACAATCAGCCC.

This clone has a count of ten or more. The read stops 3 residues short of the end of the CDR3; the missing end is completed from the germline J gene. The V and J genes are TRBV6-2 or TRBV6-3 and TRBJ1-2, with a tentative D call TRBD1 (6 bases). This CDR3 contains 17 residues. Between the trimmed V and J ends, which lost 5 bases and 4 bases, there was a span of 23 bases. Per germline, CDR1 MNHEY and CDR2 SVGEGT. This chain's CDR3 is CASSPPVNLGQSYGYTF. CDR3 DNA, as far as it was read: TGTGCCAGCAGTCCCCCCGTCAATCTTGGACAGAGCTATGGC.

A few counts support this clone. The chain's CDR3 is CAWSLAGVTDTQYF. The DNA read from the CDR3 is TGTGCCTGGAGTTTAGCGGGAGTAACAGATACG. The rearrangement joins TRBV30 to TRBJ2-3, with 9 nucleotides matching TRBD2. The missing CDR3 end, 3 residues past where the read stops, is filled in from the germline J gene. The ends lost 2 bases at V and 3 bases at J; junction bases unmatched: 3. Germline assignment: CDR1 GTSNPN and CDR2 SVGIG (reference sequence). The CDR3 runs to 14 residues.

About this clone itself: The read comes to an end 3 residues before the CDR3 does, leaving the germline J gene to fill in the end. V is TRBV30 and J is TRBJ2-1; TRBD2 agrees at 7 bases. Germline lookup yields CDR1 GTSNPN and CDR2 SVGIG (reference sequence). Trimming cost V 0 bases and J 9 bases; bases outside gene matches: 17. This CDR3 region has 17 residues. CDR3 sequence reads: CAWSVLLWGEGVSEQFF. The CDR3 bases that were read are TGTGCCTGGAGTGTACTCCTCTGGGGGGAGGGCGTAAGTGAG.

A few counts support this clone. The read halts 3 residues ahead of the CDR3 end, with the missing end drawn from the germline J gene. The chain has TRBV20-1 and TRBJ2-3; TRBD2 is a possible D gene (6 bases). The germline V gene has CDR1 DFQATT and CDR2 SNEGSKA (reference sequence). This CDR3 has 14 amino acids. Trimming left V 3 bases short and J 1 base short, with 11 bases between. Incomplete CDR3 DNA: TGCAGTGCTAGTCGCGCTAGCGGCACAGATACG. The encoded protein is CSASRASGTDT. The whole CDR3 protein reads CSASRASGTDTQYF.

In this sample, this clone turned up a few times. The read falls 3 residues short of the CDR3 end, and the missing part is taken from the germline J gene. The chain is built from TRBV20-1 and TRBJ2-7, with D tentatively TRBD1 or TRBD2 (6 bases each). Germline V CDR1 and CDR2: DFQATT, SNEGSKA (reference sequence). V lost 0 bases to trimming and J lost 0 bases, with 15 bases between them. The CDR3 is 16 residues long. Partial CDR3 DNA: TGCAGTGCTAGAGATAGGAGGGGGACATACTCCTACGAG. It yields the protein CSARDRRGTYSYE. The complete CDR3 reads CSARDRRGTYSYEQYF.

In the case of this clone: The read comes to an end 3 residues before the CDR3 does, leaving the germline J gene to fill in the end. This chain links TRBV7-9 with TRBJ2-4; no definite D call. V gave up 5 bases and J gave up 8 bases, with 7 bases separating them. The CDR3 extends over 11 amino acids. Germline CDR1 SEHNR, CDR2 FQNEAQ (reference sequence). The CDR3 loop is CASSQKDIQYF. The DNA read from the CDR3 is TGTGCCAGCAGCCAAAAGGACATT.

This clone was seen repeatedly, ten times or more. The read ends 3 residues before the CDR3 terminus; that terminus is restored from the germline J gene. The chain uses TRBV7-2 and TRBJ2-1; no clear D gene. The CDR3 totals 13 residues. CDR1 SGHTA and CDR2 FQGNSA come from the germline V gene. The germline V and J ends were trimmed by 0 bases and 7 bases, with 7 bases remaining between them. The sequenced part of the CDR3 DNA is TGTGCCAGCAGCTTAGCGAGGCAGAATGAG. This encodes CASSLARQNE. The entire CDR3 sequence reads CASSLARQNEQFF.

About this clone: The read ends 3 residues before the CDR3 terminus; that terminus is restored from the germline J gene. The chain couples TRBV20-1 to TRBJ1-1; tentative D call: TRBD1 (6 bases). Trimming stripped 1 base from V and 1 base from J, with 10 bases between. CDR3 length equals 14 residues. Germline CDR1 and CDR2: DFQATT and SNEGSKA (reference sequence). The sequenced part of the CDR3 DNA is TGCAGTGCTAGAGGCAAAGGGGGGAACACTGAA. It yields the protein CSARGKGGNTE. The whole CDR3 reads CSARGKGGNTEAFF.

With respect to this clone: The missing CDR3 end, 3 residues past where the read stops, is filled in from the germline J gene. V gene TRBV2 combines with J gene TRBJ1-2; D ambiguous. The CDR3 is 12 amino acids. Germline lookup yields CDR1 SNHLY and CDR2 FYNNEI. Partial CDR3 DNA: TGTGCCAGCAGCTCGGAGGGCCGCGGC. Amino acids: CASSSEGRG. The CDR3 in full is CASSSEGRGYTF.

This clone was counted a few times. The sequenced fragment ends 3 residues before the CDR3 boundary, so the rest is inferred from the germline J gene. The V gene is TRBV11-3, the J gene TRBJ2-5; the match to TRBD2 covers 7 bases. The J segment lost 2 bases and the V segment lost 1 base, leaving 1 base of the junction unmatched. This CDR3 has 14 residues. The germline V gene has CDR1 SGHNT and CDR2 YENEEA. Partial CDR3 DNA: TGTGCCAGCAGCTTAGCAGCGGGACAAGAGACC. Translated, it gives CASSLAAGQET. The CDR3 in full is CASSLAAGQETQYF.

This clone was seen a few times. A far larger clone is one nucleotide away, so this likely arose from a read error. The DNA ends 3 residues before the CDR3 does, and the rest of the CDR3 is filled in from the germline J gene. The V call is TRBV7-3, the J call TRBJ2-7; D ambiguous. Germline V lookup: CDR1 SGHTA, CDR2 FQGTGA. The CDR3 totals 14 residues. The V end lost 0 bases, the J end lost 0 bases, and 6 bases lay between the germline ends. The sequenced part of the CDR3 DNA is TGTGCCAGCAGCTTAACGGGCAGCTCCTACGAG. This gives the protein CASSLTGSSYE. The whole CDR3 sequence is CASSLTGSSYEQYF.

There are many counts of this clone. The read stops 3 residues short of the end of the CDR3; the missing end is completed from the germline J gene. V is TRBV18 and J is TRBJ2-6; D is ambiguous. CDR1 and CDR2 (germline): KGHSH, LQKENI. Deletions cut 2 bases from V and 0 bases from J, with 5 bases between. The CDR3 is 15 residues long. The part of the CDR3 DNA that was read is TGTGCCAGCTCACCAACGGTCTCTGGGGCCAACGTC. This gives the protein CASSPTVSGANV. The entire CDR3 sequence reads CASSPTVSGANVLTF.

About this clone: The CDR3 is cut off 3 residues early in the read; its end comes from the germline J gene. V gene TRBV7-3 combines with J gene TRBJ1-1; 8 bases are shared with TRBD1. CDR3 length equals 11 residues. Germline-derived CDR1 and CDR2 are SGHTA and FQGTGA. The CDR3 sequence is CASKRTGEAFF. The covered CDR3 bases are TGTGCCAGCAAAAGGACAGGGGAA.